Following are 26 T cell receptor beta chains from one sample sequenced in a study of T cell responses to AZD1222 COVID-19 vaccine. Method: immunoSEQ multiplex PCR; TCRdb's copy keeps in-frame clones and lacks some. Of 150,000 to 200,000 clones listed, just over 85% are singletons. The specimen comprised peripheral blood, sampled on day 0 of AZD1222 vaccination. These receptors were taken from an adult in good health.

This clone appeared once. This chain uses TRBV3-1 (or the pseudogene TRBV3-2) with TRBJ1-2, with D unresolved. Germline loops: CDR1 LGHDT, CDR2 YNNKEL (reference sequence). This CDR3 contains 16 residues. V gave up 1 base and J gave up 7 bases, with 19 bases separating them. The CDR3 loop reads CASSQASTLPSIGYTF. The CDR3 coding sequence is TGTGCCAGCAGCCAAGCTTCAACCCTACCTTCCATTGGCTACACCTTC.

The CDR3 is CASSLRQGSNQPQHF. The CDR3 nucleotides are TGTGCCAGCAGCTTACGCCAGGGAAGCAATCAGCCCCAGCATTTT. The chain combines TRBV7-2 with TRBJ1-5, with D tentatively TRBD1 (5 bases). The V gene's germline CDR1 is SGHTA and CDR2 FQGNSA. The ends were cut back, 2 bases at V and 1 base at J, with 9 bases in the middle. The CDR3 contains 15 residues.

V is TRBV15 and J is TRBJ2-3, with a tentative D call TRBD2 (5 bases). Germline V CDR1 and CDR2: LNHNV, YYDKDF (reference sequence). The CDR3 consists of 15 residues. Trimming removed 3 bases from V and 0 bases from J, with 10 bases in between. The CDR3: CATSRVTGSTDTQYF. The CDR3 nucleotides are TGTGCCACCAGCAGGGTCACGGGGAGCACAGATACGCAGTATTTT.

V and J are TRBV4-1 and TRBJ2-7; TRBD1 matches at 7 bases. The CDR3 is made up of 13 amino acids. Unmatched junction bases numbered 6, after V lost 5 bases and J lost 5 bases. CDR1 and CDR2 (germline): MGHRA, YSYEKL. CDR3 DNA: TGCGCCAGCAGCGGAGAACAGGGGAACGAGCAGTACTTC. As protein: CASSGEQGNEQYF.

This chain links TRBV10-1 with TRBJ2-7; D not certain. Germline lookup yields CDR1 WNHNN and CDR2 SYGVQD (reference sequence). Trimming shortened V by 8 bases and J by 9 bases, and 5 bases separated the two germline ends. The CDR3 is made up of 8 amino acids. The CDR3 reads CASLWQYF. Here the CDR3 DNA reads TGCGCCAGCCTCTGGCAGTACTTC.

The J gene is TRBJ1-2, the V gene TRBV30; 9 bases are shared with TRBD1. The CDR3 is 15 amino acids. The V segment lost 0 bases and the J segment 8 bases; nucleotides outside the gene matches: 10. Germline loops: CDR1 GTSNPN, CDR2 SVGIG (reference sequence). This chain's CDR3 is CAWSVGTGSGEGYTF. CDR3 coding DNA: TGTGCCTGGAGTGTGGGGACAGGGAGTGGAGAGGGCTACACCTTC.

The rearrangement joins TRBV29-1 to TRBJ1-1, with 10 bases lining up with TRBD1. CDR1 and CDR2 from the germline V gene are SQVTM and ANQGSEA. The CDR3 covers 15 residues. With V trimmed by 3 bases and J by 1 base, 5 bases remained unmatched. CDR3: CSVEPRDRGNTEAFF. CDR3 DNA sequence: TGCAGCGTTGAGCCCCGGGACAGGGGGAACACTGAAGCTTTCTTT.

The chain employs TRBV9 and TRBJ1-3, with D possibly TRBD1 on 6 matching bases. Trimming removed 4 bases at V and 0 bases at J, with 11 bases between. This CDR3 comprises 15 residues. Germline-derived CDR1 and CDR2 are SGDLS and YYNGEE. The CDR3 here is CASSIGTSSGNTIYF. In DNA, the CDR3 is TGTGCCAGCAGCATCGGGACAAGCTCTGGAAACACCATATATTTT.

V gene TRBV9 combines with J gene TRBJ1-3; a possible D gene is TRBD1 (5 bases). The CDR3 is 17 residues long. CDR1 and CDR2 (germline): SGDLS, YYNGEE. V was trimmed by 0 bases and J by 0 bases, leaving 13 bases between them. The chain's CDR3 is CASSVGGQANSGNTIYF. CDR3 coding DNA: TGTGCCAGCAGCGTAGGGGGCCAGGCTAACTCTGGAAACACCATATATTTT.

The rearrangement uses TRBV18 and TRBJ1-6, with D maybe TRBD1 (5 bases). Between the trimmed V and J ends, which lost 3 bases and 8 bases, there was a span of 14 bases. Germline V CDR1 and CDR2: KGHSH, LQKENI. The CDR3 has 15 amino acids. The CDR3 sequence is CASSPVPGLDSPLHF. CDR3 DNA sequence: TGTGCCAGCTCACCGGTTCCAGGGCTTGATTCACCCCTCCACTTT.

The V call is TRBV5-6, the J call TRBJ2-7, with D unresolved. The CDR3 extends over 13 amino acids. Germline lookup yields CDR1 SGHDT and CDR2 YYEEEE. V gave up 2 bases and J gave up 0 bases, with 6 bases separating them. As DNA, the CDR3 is TGTGCCAGCAGCTTAACTCACTCCTACGAGCAGTACTTC. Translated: CASSLTHSYEQYF.

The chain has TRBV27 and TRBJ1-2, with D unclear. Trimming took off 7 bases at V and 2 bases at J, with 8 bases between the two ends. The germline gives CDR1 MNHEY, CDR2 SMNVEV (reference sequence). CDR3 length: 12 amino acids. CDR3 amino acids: CASKAYNYGYTF. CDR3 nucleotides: TGTGCCAGCAAAGCATACAACTATGGCTACACCTTC.

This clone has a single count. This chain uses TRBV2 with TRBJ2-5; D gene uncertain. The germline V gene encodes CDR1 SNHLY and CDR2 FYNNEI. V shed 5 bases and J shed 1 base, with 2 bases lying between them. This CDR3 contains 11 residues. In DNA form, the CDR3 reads TGTGCCAGCAGTTTCCAAGAGACCCAGTACTTC. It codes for CASSFQETQYF.

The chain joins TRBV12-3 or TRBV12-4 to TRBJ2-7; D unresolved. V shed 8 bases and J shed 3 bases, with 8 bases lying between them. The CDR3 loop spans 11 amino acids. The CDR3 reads CASGRNYEQYF. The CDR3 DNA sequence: TGTGCCAGCGGCCGGAACTACGAGCAGTACTTC.

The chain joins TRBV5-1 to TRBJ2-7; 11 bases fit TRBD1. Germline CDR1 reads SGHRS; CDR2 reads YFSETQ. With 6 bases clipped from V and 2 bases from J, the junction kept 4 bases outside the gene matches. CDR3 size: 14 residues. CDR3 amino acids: CASIPGQGAYEQYF. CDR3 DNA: TGCGCCAGCATTCCGGGACAGGGGGCCTACGAGCAGTACTTC.

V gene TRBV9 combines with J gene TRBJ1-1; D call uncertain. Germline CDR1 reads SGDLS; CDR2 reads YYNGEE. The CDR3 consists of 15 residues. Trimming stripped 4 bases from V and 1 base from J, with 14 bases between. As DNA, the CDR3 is TGTGCCAGCAGCCCGGGGTCTTATGGGAACACTGAAGCTTTCTTT. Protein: CASSPGSYGNTEAFF.

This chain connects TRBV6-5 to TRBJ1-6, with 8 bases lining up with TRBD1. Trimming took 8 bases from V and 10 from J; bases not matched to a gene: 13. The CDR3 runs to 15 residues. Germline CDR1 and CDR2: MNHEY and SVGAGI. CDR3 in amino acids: CASGSRQGFLSPLHF. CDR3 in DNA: TGTGCCAGCGGCTCCAGACAGGGGTTTCTATCACCCCTCCACTTT.

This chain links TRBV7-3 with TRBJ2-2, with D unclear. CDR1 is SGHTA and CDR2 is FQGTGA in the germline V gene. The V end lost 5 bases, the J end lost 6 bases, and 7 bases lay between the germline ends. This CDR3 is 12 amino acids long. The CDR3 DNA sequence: TGTGCCAGCAGCCCATATCCCGGGGAGCTGTTTTTT. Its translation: CASSPYPGELFF. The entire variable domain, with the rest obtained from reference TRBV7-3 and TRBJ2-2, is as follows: GAGVSQTPSNKVTEKGKYVELRCDPISGHTALYWYRQSLGQGPEFLIYFQGTGAADDSGLPNDRFFAVRPEGSVSTLKIQRTERGDSAVYLCASSPYPGELFFGEGSRLTVL.

CDR3 sequence reads: CASSRAGETQYF. The CDR3 region has the DNA TGTGCCAGCAGTCGAGCCGGAGAGACCCAGTACTTC. The chain links TRBV12-3 or TRBV12-4 to TRBJ2-5; D gene unclear. V dropped 5 bases and J dropped 4 bases, with 8 bases sitting between them. The length of the CDR3 is 12 residues.

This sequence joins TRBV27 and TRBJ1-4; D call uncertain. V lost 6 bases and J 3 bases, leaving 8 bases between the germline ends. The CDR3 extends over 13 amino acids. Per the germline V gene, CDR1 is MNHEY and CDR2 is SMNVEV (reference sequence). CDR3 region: CASSLRANEKLFF. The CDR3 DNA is TGTGCCAGCAGCCTCCGTGCTAATGAAAAACTGTTTTTT.

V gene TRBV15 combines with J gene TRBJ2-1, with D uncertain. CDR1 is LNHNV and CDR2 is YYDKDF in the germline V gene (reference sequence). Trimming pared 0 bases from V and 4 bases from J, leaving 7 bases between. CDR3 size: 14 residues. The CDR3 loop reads CATSRDRGYNEQFF. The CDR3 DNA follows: TGTGCCACCAGCAGAGATCGCGGATACAATGAGCAGTTCTTC.

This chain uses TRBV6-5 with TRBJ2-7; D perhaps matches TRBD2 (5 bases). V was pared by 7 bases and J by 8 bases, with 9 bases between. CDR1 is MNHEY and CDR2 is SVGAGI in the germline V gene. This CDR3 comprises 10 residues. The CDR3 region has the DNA TGTGCCAGCAAAAGGGAGAAGCAGTACTTC. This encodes CASKREKQYF.

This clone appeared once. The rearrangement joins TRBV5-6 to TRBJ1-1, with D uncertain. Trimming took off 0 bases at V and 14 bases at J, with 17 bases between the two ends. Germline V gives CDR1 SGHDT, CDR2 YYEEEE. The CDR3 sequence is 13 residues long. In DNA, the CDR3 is TGTGCCAGCAGCTTGGGGTCGCCTAATCGCAGCTTCTTT. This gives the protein CASSLGSPNRSFF.

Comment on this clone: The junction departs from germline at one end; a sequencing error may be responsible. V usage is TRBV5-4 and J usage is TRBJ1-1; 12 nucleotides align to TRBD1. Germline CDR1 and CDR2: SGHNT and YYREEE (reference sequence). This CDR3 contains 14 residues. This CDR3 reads CASTKTGTGGALVF. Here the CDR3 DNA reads TGTGCCAGCACCAAGACCGGGACAGGGGGCGCGTTAGTCTTT.

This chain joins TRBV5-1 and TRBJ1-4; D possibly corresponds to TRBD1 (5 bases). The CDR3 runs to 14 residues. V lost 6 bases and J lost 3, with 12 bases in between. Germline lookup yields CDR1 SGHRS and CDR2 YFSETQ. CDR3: CASTATASNEKLFF. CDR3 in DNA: TGCGCCAGCACCGCGACAGCTTCTAATGAAAAACTGTTTTTT. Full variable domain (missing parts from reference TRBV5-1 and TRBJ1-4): KAGVTQTPRYLIKTRGQQVTLSCSPISGHRSVSWYQQTPGQGLQFLFEYFSETQRNKGNFPGRFSGRQFSNSRSEMNVSTLELGDSALYLCASTATASNEKLFFGSGTQLSVL.

CDR3 coding DNA: TGTGCCAGCAGTGAATTCGGGACTAGCGGGGTGGAGACCCAGTACTTC. Translated, it gives CASSEFGTSGVETQYF. This chain uses TRBV6-4 with TRBJ2-5; 13 bases align to TRBD2. The CDR3 has 16 residues. From germline, CDR1 is MRHNA and CDR2 SNTAGT. With V trimmed by 3 bases and J by 5 bases, 6 bases remained unmatched.